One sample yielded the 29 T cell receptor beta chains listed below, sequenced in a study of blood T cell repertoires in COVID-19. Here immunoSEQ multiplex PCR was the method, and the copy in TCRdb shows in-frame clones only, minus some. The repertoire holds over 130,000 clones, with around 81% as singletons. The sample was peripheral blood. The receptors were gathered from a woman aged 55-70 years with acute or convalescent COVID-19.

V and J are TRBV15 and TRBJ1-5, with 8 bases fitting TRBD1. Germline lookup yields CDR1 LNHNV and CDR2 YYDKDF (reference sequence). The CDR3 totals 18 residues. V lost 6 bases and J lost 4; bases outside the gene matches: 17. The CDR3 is CATRGTGPPLGLNQPQHF. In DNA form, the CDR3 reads TGTGCCACCAGAGGGACAGGCCCTCCGCTAGGGCTAAATCAGCCCCAGCATTTT.

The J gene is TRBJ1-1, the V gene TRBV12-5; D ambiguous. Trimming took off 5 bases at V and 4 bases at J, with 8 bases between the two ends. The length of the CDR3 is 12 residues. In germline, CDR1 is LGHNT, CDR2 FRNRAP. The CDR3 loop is CASGPESTEAFF. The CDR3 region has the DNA TGTGCTAGTGGTCCCGAGAGCACTGAAGCTTTCTTT. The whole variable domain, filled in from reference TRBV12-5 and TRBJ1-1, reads DARVTQTPRHKVTEMGQEVTMRCQPILGHNTVFWYRQTMMQGLELLAYFRNRAPLDDSGMPKDRFSAEMPDATLATLKIQPSEPRDSAVYFCASGPESTEAFFGQGTRLTVV.

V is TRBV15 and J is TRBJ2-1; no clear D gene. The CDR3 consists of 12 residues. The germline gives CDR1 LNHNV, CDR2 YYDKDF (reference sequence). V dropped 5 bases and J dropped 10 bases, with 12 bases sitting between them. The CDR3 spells CATSGRPEEQFF. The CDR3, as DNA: TGTGCCACCAGCGGTAGACCGGAGGAGCAGTTCTTC. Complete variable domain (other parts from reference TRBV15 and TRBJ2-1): DAMVIQNPRYQVTQFGKPVTLSCSQTLNHNVMYWYQQKSSQAPKLLFHYYDKDFNNEADTPDNFQSRRPNTSFCFLDIRSPGLGDTAMYLCATSGRPEEQFFGPGTRLTVL.

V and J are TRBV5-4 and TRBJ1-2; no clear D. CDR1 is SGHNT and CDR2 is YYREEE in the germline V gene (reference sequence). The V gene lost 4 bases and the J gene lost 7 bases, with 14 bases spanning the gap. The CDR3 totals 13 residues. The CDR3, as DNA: TGTGCCAGCAGCCCCGGGAGGGAGGGTGGCTACACCTTC. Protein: CASSPGREGGYTF.

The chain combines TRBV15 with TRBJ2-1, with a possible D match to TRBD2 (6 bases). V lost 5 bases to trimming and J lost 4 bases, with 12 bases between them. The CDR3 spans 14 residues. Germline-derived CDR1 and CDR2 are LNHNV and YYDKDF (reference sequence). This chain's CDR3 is CATSVIADYNEQFF. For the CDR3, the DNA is TGTGCCACCAGCGTAATAGCGGATTACAATGAGCAGTTCTTC.

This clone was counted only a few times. The CDR3 spells CASSLVDGTSEHYNEQFF. DNA of the CDR3: TGTGCCAGCAGCTTGGTTGACGGGACTAGCGAGCACTACAATGAGCAGTTCTTC. The chain combines TRBV5-6 with TRBJ2-1, with 10 bases fitting TRBD2. The CDR3 contains 18 residues. Losses at the gene ends were 0 bases for V and 3 bases for J; bases not matched to a gene: 9. Germline V gene lookup returns CDR1 SGHDT and CDR2 YYEEEE.

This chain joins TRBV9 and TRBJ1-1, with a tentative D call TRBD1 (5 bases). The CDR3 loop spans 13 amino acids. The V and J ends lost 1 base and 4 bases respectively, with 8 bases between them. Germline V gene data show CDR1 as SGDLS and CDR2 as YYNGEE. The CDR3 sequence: CASSVRGSTEAFF. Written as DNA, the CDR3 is TGTGCCAGCAGCGTACGGGGGAGCACTGAAGCTTTCTTT.

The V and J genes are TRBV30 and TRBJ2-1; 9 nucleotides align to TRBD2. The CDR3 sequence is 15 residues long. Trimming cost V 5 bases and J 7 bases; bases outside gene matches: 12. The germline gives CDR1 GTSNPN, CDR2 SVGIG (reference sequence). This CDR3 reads CAWEPPAGGFNEQFF. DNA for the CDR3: TGTGCCTGGGAACCCCCCGCGGGAGGGTTTAATGAGCAGTTCTTC.

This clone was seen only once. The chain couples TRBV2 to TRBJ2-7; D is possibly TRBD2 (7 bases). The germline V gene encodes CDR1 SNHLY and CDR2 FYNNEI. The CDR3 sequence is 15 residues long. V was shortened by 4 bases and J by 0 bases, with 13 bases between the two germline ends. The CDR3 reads CASSAAGQLSYEQYF. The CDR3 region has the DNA TGTGCCAGCAGTGCAGCGGGACAACTCTCCTACGAGCAGTACTTC.

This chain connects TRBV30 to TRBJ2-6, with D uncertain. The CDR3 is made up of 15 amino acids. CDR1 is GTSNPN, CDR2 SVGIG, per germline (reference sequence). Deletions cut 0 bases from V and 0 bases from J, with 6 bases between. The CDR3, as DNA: TGTGCCTGGAGTGTACAGCTCTCTGGGGCCAACGTCCTGACTTTC. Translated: CAWSVQLSGANVLTF.

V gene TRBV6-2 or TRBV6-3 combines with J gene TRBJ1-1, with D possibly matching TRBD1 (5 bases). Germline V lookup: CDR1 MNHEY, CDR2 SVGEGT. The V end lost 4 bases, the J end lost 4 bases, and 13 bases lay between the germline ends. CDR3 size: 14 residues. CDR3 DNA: TGTGCCAGCAGTTCCGGACACTCGATCACTGAAGCTTTCTTT. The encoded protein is CASSSGHSITEAFF.

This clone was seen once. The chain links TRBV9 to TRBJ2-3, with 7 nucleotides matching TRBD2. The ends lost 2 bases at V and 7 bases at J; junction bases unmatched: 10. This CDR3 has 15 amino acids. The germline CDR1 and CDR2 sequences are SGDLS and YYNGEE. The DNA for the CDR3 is TGTGCCAGCAGCGTGGCTAGCGGTGGTATGTATACGCAGTATTTT. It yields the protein CASSVASGGMYTQYF.

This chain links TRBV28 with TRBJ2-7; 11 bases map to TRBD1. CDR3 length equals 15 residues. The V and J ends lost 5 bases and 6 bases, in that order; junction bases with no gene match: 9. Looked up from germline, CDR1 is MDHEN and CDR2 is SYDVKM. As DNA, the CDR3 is TGTGCCAGCAGTCCTTGGCCCGGGACAGGGGGCGAGCAGTACTTC. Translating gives CASSPWPGTGGEQYF.

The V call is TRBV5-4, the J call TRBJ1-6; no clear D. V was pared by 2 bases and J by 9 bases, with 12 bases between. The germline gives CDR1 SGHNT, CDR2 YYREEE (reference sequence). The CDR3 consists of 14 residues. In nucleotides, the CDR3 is TGTGCCAGCAGCTTAGACAAGATAATTTCACCCCTCCACTTT. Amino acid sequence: CASSLDKIISPLHF.

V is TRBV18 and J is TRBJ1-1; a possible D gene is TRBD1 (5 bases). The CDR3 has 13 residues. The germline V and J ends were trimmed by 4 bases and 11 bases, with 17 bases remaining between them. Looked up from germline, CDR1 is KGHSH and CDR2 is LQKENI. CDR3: CASSRSDTLYAFF. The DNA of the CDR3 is TGTGCCAGCTCACGATCGGACACGCTGTATGCTTTCTTT.

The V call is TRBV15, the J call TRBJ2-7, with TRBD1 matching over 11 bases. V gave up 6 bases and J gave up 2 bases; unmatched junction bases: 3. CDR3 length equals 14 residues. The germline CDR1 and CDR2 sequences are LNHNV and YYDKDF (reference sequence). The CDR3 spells CATRGTGGTYEQYF. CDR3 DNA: TGTGCCACCAGGGGGACAGGGGGGACCTACGAGCAGTACTTC.

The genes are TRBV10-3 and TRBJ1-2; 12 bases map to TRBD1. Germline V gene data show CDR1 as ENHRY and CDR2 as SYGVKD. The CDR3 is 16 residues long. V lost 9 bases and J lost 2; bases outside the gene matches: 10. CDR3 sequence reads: CAIHQTGTGGNYGYTF. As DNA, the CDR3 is TGTGCCATACATCAAACCGGGACAGGGGGCAACTATGGCTACACCTTC.

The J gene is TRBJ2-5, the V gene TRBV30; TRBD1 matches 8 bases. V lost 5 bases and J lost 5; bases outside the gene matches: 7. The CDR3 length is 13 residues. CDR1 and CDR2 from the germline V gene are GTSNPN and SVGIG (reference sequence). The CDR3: CAWDRGIRETQYF. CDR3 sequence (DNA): TGTGCCTGGGACAGGGGAATAAGGGAGACCCAGTACTTC.

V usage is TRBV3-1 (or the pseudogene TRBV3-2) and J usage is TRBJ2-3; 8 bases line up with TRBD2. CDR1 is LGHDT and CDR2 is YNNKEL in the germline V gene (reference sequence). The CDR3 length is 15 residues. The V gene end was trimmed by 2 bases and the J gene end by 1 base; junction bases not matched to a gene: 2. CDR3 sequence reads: CASSQQRERTDTQYF. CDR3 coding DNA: TGTGCCAGCAGCCAACAGCGGGAGCGCACAGATACGCAGTATTTT.

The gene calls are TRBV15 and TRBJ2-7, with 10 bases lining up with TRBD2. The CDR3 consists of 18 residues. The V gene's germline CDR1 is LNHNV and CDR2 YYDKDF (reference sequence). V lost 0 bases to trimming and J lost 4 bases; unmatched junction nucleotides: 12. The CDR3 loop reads CATSRDRVAGGGPYEQYF. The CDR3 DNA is TGTGCCACCAGCAGAGATAGAGTAGCGGGAGGTGGCCCTTACGAGCAGTACTTC.

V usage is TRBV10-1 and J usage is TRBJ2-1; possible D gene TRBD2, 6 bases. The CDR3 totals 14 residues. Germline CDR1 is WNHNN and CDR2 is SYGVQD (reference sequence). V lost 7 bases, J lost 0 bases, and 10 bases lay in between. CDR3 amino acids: CASIRGNSYNEQFF. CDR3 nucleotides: TGCGCCAGCATTCGCGGGAACTCCTACAATGAGCAGTTCTTC.

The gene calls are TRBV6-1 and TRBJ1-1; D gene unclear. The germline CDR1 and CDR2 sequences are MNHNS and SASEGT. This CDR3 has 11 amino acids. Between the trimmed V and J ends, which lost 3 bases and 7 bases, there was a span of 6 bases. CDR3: CASSDGVEAFF. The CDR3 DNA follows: TGTGCCAGCAGTGACGGGGTTGAAGCTTTCTTT.

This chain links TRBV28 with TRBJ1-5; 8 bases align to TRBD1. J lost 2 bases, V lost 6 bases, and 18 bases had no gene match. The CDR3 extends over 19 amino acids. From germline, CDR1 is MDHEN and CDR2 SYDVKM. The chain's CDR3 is CASSPPGGALTRGNQPQHF. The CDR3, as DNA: TGTGCCAGCAGCCCCCCAGGGGGCGCGCTTACCAGGGGCAATCAGCCCCAGCATTTT.

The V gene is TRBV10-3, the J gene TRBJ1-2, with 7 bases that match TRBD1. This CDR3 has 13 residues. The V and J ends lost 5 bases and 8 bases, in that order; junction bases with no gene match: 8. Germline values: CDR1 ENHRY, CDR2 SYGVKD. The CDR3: CAISKTETGGYTF. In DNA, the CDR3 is TGTGCCATCAGTAAGACCGAGACAGGGGGCTACACCTTC.

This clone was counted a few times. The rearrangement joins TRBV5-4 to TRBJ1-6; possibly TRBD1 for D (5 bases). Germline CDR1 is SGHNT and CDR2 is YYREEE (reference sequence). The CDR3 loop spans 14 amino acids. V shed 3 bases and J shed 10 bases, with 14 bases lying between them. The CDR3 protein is CASSSGGGRSPLHF. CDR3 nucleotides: TGTGCCAGCAGCTCCGGGGGAGGGCGGTCACCCCTCCACTTT. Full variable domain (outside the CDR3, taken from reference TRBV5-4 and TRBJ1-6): ETGVTQSPTHLIKTRGQQVTLRCSSQSGHNTVSWYQQALGQGPQFIFQYYREEENGRGNFPPRFSGLQFPNYSSELNVNALELDDSALYLCASSSGGGRSPLHFGNGTRLTVT.

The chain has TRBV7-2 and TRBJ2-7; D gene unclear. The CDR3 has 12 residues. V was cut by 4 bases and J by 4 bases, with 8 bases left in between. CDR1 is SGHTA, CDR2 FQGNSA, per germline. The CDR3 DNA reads TGTGCCAGCAGCTCCCGACATTACGAGCAGTACTTC. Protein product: CASSSRHYEQYF.

The CDR3 here is CASSLVTADTEAFF. The CDR3 DNA sequence: TGTGCCAGCAGTTTAGTGACAGCAGACACTGAAGCTTTCTTT. The chain joins TRBV28 to TRBJ1-1, with D perhaps matching TRBD1 (5 bases). V gave up 2 bases and J gave up 3 bases, with 10 bases separating them. The V gene's germline CDR1 is MDHEN and CDR2 SYDVKM. The CDR3 runs to 14 residues.

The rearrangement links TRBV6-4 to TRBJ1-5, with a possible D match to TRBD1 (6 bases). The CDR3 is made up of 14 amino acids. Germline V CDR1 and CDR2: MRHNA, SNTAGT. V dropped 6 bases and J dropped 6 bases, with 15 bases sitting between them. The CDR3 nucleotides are TGTGCCAGCAGGCCTACAGGGTTAACTCAGCCCCAGCATTTT. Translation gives CASRPTGLTQPQHF.

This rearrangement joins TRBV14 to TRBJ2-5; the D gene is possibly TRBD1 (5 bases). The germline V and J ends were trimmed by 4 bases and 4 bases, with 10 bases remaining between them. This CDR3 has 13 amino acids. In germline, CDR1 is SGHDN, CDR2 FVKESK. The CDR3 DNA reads TGTGCCAGCAGCCGACAGCCCCCAGAGACCCAGTACTTC. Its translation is CASSRQPPETQYF.